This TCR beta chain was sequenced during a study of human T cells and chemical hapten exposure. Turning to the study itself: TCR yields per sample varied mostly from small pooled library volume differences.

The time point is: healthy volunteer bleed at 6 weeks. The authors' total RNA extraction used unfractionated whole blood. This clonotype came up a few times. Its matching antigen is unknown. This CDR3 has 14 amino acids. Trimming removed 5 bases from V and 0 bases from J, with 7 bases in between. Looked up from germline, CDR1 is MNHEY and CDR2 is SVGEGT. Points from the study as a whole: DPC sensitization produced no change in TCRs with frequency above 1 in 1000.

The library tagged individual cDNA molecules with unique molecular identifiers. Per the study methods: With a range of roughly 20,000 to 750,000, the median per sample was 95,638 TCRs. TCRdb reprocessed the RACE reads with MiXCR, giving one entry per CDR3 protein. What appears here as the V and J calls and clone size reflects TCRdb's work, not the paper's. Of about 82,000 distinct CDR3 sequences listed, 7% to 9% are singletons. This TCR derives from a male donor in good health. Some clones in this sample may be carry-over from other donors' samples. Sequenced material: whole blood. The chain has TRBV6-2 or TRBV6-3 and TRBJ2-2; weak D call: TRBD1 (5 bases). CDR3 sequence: CASSRQSNTGELFF. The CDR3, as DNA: TGTGCCAGCAGTAGACAGTCGAACACCGGGGAGCTGTTTTTT.